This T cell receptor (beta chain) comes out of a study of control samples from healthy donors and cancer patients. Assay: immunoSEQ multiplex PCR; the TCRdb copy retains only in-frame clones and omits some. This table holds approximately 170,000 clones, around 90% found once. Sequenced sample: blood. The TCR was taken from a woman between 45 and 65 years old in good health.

This CDR3 is CASSQVAGELFF. The CDR3 region has the DNA TGTGCCAGCAGCCAGGTCGCCGGGGAGCTGTTTTTT. The chain combines TRBV11-1 with TRBJ2-2, with D unclear. Per germline, CDR1 SGHAT and CDR2 FQDESV (reference sequence). The V and J ends lost 5 bases and 6 bases respectively, with 7 bases between them. The CDR3 totals 12 residues. Full variable domain (outside the CDR3, taken from reference TRBV11-1 and TRBJ2-2): EAEVAQSPRYKITEKSQAVAFWCDPISGHATLYWYRQILGQGPELLVQFQDESVVDDSQLPKDRFSAERLKGVDSTLKIQPAELGDSAMYLCASSQVAGELFFGEGSRLTVL.